The source of this T cell receptor beta chain is a study of identical twins. The study, taken as a whole, reports: Cross-sectional statistics underpinned the conclusions; the same donors were not followed. Reduced insertions were recorded for abundant cord blood beta clonotypes, with no such pattern in memory repertoires.

Germline V gene lookup returns CDR1 SGHAT and CDR2 FQNNGV. CDR3 length: 16 residues. V gave up 5 bases and J gave up 6 bases; unmatched junction bases: 13. From the 5' RACE reads, TCRdb called clonotypes with MiXCR, one entry per CDR3 protein. Of hundreds of thousands of distinct CDR3 sequences listed, roughly 7.1% were seen once; the top ten hold 1.5% to 2%. As to this clonotype: What it recognizes is unknown.

This sample was also put to use in a study of yellow fever vaccine responses in identical twins.

The sample comprised PBMCs. The clonotype originates from a woman aged 18-29 years in good health. The chain is built from TRBV11-2 and TRBJ2-3, with 8 bases aligning to TRBD2. The CDR3 here is CASSITAGGVTDTQYF. For the CDR3, the DNA is TGTGCCAGCAGCATCACTGCCGGGGGGGTCACGGATACGCAGTATTTT.